What follows describes a single TCR beta chain. The record originates from a study of blood T cell repertoires in COVID-19. Repertoires were generated with immunoSEQ multiplex PCR, while TCRdb's copy carries only in-frame clones and drops some. The data contain 150,000 to 180,000 clones, under 90% of them seen just once; the ten biggest clones take up approximately 7.3%. Recovery meant two consecutive negative NP/OP PCR tests, professional clearance, or resolved symptoms. Germline V gene lookup returns CDR1 LGHNA and CDR2 YNFKEQ. The CDR3 is 15 residues long. V shed 2 bases, J shed 5 bases, and the junction held 5 bases outside the gene matches.

The sequence derives from a man between 50 and 59 years old who had recovered from COVID-19. Sequencing was carried out using PBMCs or T cells enriched from blood (not recorded which). V usage is TRBV4-2 and J usage is TRBJ2-2; 7 bases match TRBD2. CDR3 bases: TGTGCCAGCAGCCAAAGCAGGGAGGGGACCGGGGAGCTGTTTTTT. Residues: CASSQSREGTGELFF.